One and the same sample provided the 21 T cell receptor beta chains below, sequenced in a study of shared T cell receptors in the human thymus. Some clones are missing from TCRdb's copy, which holds only in-frame ones; the method was immunoSEQ multiplex PCR. The sample lists 450,000 to 650,000 clones, approximately 80% occurring once. These data also formed part of another study, on human thymus T cells.

The sequencing sample was made of thymocytes. These TCRs come from a boy in the first two years of life with a congenital heart defect.

V gene TRBV6-5 combines with J gene TRBJ2-1; 12 nucleotides agree with TRBD2. Germline lookup yields CDR1 MNHEY and CDR2 SVGAGI. The J segment lost 9 bases and the V segment lost 6 bases, leaving 6 bases of the junction unmatched. The CDR3 sequence is 14 residues long. CDR3 protein: CASRASGRAGEQFF. The CDR3 region has the DNA TGTGCCAGCAGGGCTAGCGGGAGGGCCGGTGAGCAGTTCTTC.

This clone was observed a few times. This chain connects TRBV5-6 to TRBJ1-5; 7 nucleotides match TRBD1. V lost 6 bases and J lost 0; bases outside the gene matches: 6. Germline CDR1 is SGHDT and CDR2 is YYEEEE. There are 15 residues in the CDR3. The CDR3 protein is CASTTGPYSNQPQHF. The CDR3 coding sequence is TGTGCCAGCACGACAGGGCCTTATAGCAATCAGCCCCAGCATTTT.

The gene calls are TRBV4-2 and TRBJ1-5; 7 positions match TRBD1. The germline V gene encodes CDR1 LGHNA and CDR2 YNFKEQ. The J segment lost 1 base and the V segment lost 3 bases, leaving 12 bases of the junction unmatched. The CDR3 consists of 18 residues. The CDR3 here is CASSHSTYRGGSNQPQHF. Here the CDR3 DNA reads TGTGCCAGCAGCCATTCCACCTACAGGGGTGGGAGCAATCAGCCCCAGCATTTT.

The chain couples TRBV6-1 to TRBJ2-7; weak D call: TRBD2 (6 bases). From germline, CDR1 is MNHNS and CDR2 SASEGT. Trimming cost V 3 bases and J 2 bases, with 14 bases left between them. The CDR3 is 15 residues long. CDR3 protein: CASSDKAGPTYEQYF. In DNA, the CDR3 is TGTGCCAGCAGTGATAAAGCGGGTCCCACCTACGAGCAGTACTTC.

The chain couples TRBV21-1 to TRBJ2-5; the D call of TRBD2 is as the table states it, not checked on the DNA. TRBV21-1 is a pseudogene locus. This CDR3 region has 16 residues. This CDR3 reads CASSLVRFRGQETQYF. The CDR3 nucleotides are TGTGCCAGCAGCCTCGTGAGATTTCGGGGGCAAGAGACCCAGTACTTC.

This sequence joins TRBV5-1 and TRBJ2-7; TRBD2 matches 16 bases. The J segment lost 2 bases and the V segment lost 4 bases, leaving 9 bases of the junction unmatched. The CDR3 contains 18 residues. Germline CDR1 and CDR2: SGHRS and YFSETQ. CDR3 loop: CASSLPGTSGRAPYEQYF. CDR3 nucleotide sequence: TGCGCCAGCAGCCTTCCCGGGACTAGCGGGAGGGCCCCCTACGAGCAGTACTTC.

The chain has TRBV25-1 and TRBJ2-1, with D possibly being TRBD2 (5 bases). V was pared by 3 bases and J by 6 bases, with 21 bases between. The CDR3 covers 17 residues. Germline V gene data show CDR1 as MGHDK and CDR2 as SYGVNS. CDR3 sequence: CASSDISRASPTNEQFF. As DNA, the CDR3 is TGTGCCAGCAGTGATATCTCTCGGGCTAGCCCAACCAATGAGCAGTTCTTC.

The genes are TRBV5-8 and TRBJ2-7; TRBD1 agrees at 7 bases. The J segment lost 6 bases and the V segment lost 5 bases, leaving 11 bases of the junction unmatched. The length of the CDR3 is 14 residues. The V gene's germline CDR1 is SGHTS and CDR2 YDEGEE. The CDR3 coding sequence is TGTGCCAGCAGACCTCGGGACAGCGACGGCGAGCAGTACTTC. It translates to CASRPRDSDGEQYF.

This chain uses TRBV11-2 with TRBJ2-4; 7 nucleotides align to TRBD2. Germline CDR1 is SGHAT and CDR2 is FQNNGV. This CDR3 is built from 17 residues. V shed 5 bases and J 0 bases; nucleotides not matched to a gene: 10. This chain's CDR3 is CASSLLRWGGAKNIQYF. The CDR3 nucleotides are TGTGCCAGCAGCCTACTCCGTTGGGGGGGAGCCAAAAACATTCAGTACTTC.

The rearrangement joins TRBV5-8 to TRBJ1-4; no definite D call. Per germline, CDR1 SGHTS and CDR2 YDEGEE. The CDR3 totals 12 residues. Deletions cut 4 bases from V and 5 bases from J, with 6 bases between. The CDR3 protein is CASSRLNEKLFF. The CDR3 DNA reads as TGTGCCAGCAGCCGCCTAAATGAAAAACTGTTTTTT.

In its sample, this clone was seen a few times. The J gene is TRBJ2-7, the V gene TRBV7-9; 8 bases align to TRBD2. From germline, CDR1 is SEHNR and CDR2 FQNEAQ (reference sequence). V gave up 3 bases and J gave up 5 bases; unmatched junction bases: 9. This CDR3 spans 15 amino acids. The CDR3 loop reads CASSLERSGRNEQYF. The CDR3 DNA is TGTGCCAGCAGCTTGGAGAGAAGCGGGAGAAACGAGCAGTACTTC.

The V call is TRBV28, the J call TRBJ2-7, with TRBD2 matching over 13 bases. Germline V gene data show CDR1 as MDHEN and CDR2 as SYDVKM. Germline trimming cut 4 bases from V and 5 bases from J; bases unmatched to any gene: 8. The CDR3 runs 16 residues. CDR3 amino acids: CASSSTRLAGGNEQYF. Written as DNA, the CDR3 is TGTGCCAGCAGTTCCACCCGACTAGCGGGAGGAAACGAGCAGTACTTC.

V usage is TRBV30 and J usage is TRBJ2-2, with 9 bases aligning to TRBD1. The CDR3 runs to 15 residues. Per the germline V gene, CDR1 is GTSNPN and CDR2 is SVGIG (reference sequence). After removal of 4 bases from V and 6 bases from J, the junction contained 9 bases not matched to a gene. CDR3 protein: CAWIHRDRAAGELFF. In DNA form, the CDR3 reads TGTGCCTGGATTCACCGGGACAGGGCGGCCGGGGAGCTGTTTTTT.

The V gene is TRBV19, the J gene TRBJ1-2, with no clear D. From germline, CDR1 is LNHDA and CDR2 SQIVND (reference sequence). With 2 bases removed from V and 0 bases from J, the gap between germline ends came to 10 bases. The CDR3 is 15 amino acids. The chain's CDR3 is CASSILGRANYGYTF. DNA for the CDR3: TGTGCCAGTAGTATACTCGGGAGAGCTAACTATGGCTACACCTTC.

The chain is built from TRBV7-9 and TRBJ2-2, with D tentatively TRBD2 (6 bases). CDR1 and CDR2 (germline): SEHNR, FQNEAQ (reference sequence). V was shortened by 3 bases and J by 4 bases, with 12 bases between the two germline ends. The CDR3 spans 15 residues. CDR3 bases: TGTGCCAGCAGCTTGGCGGGGACTTCCACCGGGGAGCTGTTTTTT. The encoded protein is CASSLAGTSTGELFF.

The chain is built from TRBV18 and TRBJ2-1; D possibly corresponds to TRBD1 (6 bases). The V and J ends lost 6 bases and 8 bases respectively, with 11 bases between them. The CDR3 extends over 12 amino acids. From germline, CDR1 is KGHSH and CDR2 LQKENI. In DNA, the CDR3 is TGTGCCAGCTCGTACAGGGCCCATGAGCAGTTCTTC. It encodes CASSYRAHEQFF.

The rearrangement joins TRBV28 to TRBJ1-5; 8 bases match TRBD1. V shed 4 bases, J shed 0 bases, and the junction held 8 bases outside the gene matches. The CDR3 runs 17 residues. From germline, CDR1 is MDHEN and CDR2 SYDVKM. CDR3 sequence reads: CASSSRTGCYSNQPQHF. In DNA form, the CDR3 reads TGTGCCAGCAGTTCCCGGACAGGGTGCTATAGCAATCAGCCCCAGCATTTT.

This chain connects TRBV30 to TRBJ2-7, with 8 bases identical to TRBD1. The length of the CDR3 is 16 residues. V trimming: 4 bases; J trimming: 4 bases; junction bases outside the gene matches: 15. From germline, CDR1 is GTSNPN and CDR2 SVGIG (reference sequence). In DNA, the CDR3 is TGTGCCTGGAAACCATCAGGACAGGGTCTTTGGTACGAGCAGTACTTC. The encoded protein is CAWKPSGQGLWYEQYF.

The J gene is TRBJ2-7, the V gene TRBV7-2; weak D call: TRBD2 (6 bases). CDR3 length: 12 amino acids. Germline loops: CDR1 SGHTA, CDR2 FQGNSA. V lost 5 bases and J lost 1, with 6 bases in between. The DNA of the CDR3 is TGTGCCAGCAGCGGAGGGTCCTACGAGCAGTACTTC. Its translation is CASSGGSYEQYF.

The chain employs TRBV10-3 and TRBJ1-1; the match to TRBD1 covers 7 bases. CDR1 is ENHRY, CDR2 SYGVKD, per germline. The CDR3 length is 14 residues. J was trimmed by 1 base and V by 6 bases; bases with no gene match: 5. The CDR3 DNA sequence: TGTGCCATCAGGAACAGGGGAAAGAACACTGAAGCTTTCTTT. This translates into CAIRNRGKNTEAFF.

In its sample, this clone was seen a few times. This rearrangement joins TRBV19 to TRBJ1-2; a possible D gene is TRBD1 (6 bases). The V gene lost 7 bases and the J gene lost 8 bases, with 17 bases spanning the gap. CDR1 and CDR2 (germline): LNHDA, SQIVND (reference sequence). The CDR3 length is 13 residues. This chain's CDR3 is CASIGQGIEGYTF. CDR3 bases: TGTGCCAGTATTGGCCAGGGGATAGAGGGCTACACCTTC.